The 22 T cell receptor beta chains listed next were all sequenced from one sample in a study of vaccination and CD4 T cells after COVID-19. The sample's treatment: roughly 11-day PBMC culture with coronavirus spike peptide pools or control peptides (ViraFEST assay). CD4+ T cells that came from the unexposed donor were collected before the COVID-19 pandemic (2011-2018). The Oncomine TCR Beta short-read assay was what sequenced the DNA obtained from cultured CD4+ T cells. DNA came from CD4+ T cells after culture. One entry per CDR3 protein, called by TCRdb with MiXCR from the PCR reads. The table has 7,600 or so distinct CDR3 sequences, roughly two fifths seen once; the top ten hold about 35%. These receptors have no identified antigens. The specimen sequenced was CD4+ T cells from blood, cultured in vitro. Source of these receptors: a human donor in good health.

The chain is built from TRBV6-1 and TRBJ2-7; D is possibly TRBD1 (5 bases). Germline CDR1 reads MNHNS; CDR2 reads SASEGT. The CDR3 has 15 residues. The V end was cut by 6 bases, the J end by 3 bases, with 18 bases between. CDR3 DNA sequence: TGTGCCAGCAGCCAAGTTGTTGGGGCGTTCTACGAGCAGTACTTC. As protein: CASSQVVGAFYEQYF.

The chain couples TRBV4-3 to TRBJ2-3; a possible D gene is TRBD2 (5 bases). The CDR3 consists of 14 residues. Germline V gene sequence: CDR1 LGHNA, CDR2 YSLEER. Trimming took 4 bases from V and 4 from J, leaving 12 bases between them. The chain's CDR3 is CASSLISGADTQYF. CDR3 coding DNA: TGCGCCAGCAGCCTCATATCCGGGGCAGATACGCAGTATTTT.

The chain is built from TRBV27 and TRBJ2-1, with TRBD1 identical over 7 bases. Germline V gene data show CDR1 as MNHEY and CDR2 as SMNVEV (reference sequence). V shed 3 bases and J 4 bases; nucleotides not matched to a gene: 6. This CDR3 spans 15 amino acids. The DNA of the CDR3 is TGTGCCAGCAGTTTTAGGACAGGTCTGTACAATGAGCAGTTCTTC. Protein: CASSFRTGLYNEQFF.

The chain couples TRBV6-2 or TRBV6-3 to TRBJ1-5; the D is unclear. CDR1 is MNHEY, CDR2 SVGEGT, per germline. The CDR3 consists of 17 residues. V lost 2 bases and J 6 bases, leaving 20 bases between the germline ends. CDR3 nucleotide sequence: TGTGCCAGCAGTTACGGTCTTGGGCATTCTGAGGGTCAGCCCCAGCATTTT. The encoded protein is CASSYGLGHSEGQPQHF.

This clonotype turned up a few times. The rearrangement uses TRBV20-1 and TRBJ2-1; D not certain. The germline gives CDR1 DFQATT, CDR2 SNEGSKA (reference sequence). This CDR3 is built from 15 residues. Trimming took 3 bases from V and 8 from J, leaving 20 bases between them. CDR3 nucleotides: TGCAGTGCTAGTAATCCTGGGTTATACTCAGATGAGCAGTTCTTC. Translating it yields CSASNPGLYSDEQFF.

V is TRBV24-1 and J is TRBJ2-2, with 12 bases that match TRBD2. Germline CDR1 is KGHDR and CDR2 is SFDVKD. The CDR3 totals 17 residues. V gave up 5 bases and J gave up 2 bases; unmatched junction bases: 5. DNA for the CDR3: TGTGCCACCAGTGGTGGACTAGCGGGGCCTAACACCGGGGAGCTGTTTTTT. This translates into CATSGGLAGPNTGELFF.

This chain joins TRBV10-3 and TRBJ2-1; D might be TRBD2 (5 bases). This CDR3 region has 14 residues. CDR1 is ENHRY, CDR2 SYGVKD, per germline. V was shortened by 0 bases and J by 5 bases, with 8 bases between the two germline ends. In DNA form, the CDR3 reads TGTGCCATCAGTGAGTCCGGGATAAACAATGAGCAGTTCTTC. It encodes CAISESGINNEQFF.

This clonotype was recorded a few times. This chain joins TRBV6-5 and TRBJ2-1; D not certain. Germline assignment: CDR1 MNHEY and CDR2 SVGAGI. The V and J ends lost 0 bases and 6 bases respectively, with 3 bases between them. This CDR3 has 12 amino acids. The CDR3 bases are TGTGCCAGCAGTTACTCGCTCAATGAGCAGTTCTTC. This translates into CASSYSLNEQFF.

The chain joins TRBV15 to TRBJ2-1; 10 positions match TRBD2. This CDR3 has 15 residues. CDR1 LNHNV and CDR2 YYDKDF come from the germline V gene (reference sequence). The J segment lost 8 bases and the V segment lost 1 base, leaving 5 bases of the junction unmatched. The CDR3 DNA reads TGTGCCACCAGCAGAGGGCTAGCGGGAGTGGATGAGCAGTTCTTC. Translated, it gives CATSRGLAGVDEQFF.

In its sample, this clonotype was seen a few times. The rearrangement joins TRBV7-2 to TRBJ1-2, with 10 bases aligning to TRBD1. The CDR3 length is 12 residues. The junction had 2 bases not matched to a gene; V was cut back by 5 bases and J by 8 bases. Per germline, CDR1 SGHTA and CDR2 FQGNSA. CDR3 DNA sequence: TGTGCCAGCAGCAGGGGACAGGGGGGCTACACCTTC. As protein: CASSRGQGGYTF.

The rearrangement joins TRBV30 to TRBJ1-1; TRBD1 might be the D (5 bases). Germline V gene data show CDR1 as GTSNPN and CDR2 as SVGIG (reference sequence). This CDR3 has 11 residues. Trimming took 0 bases from V and 10 from J, leaving 9 bases between them. The DNA of the CDR3 is TGTGCCTGGAGTGTACTGGGGACAGCTTTCTTT. It codes for CAWSVLGTAFF.

The CDR3 coding sequence is TGTGCCAGCAGCCAAGGGGACTACGAGGACGAGCAGTACTTC. It codes for CASSQGDYEDEQYF. The chain recombines TRBV4-2 with TRBJ2-7; 7 bases are a match to TRBD2. This CDR3 region has 14 residues. The germline V gene has CDR1 LGHNA and CDR2 YNFKEQ. Trimming cost V 1 base and J 5 bases; bases outside gene matches: 5.

V and J are TRBV6-1 and TRBJ2-7, with a possible D match to TRBD1 (5 bases). V was shortened by 5 bases and J by 9 bases, with 14 bases between the two germline ends. The CDR3 consists of 12 residues. Germline CDR1 MNHNS, CDR2 SASEGT. This CDR3 reads CASSTDSFAQYF. CDR3 in DNA: TGTGCCAGCAGTACCGACAGTTTTGCGCAGTACTTC.

CDR3 bases: TGTGCCAGCAGTTTGGGCGGGACGACCCAAGAGACCCAGTACTTC. It translates to CASSLGGTTQETQYF. V and J are TRBV28 and TRBJ2-5; maybe TRBD2 (6 bases). Trimming removed 3 bases from V and 1 base from J, with 12 bases in between. CDR1 is MDHEN and CDR2 is SYDVKM in the germline V gene. There are 15 residues in the CDR3.

V is TRBV30 and J is TRBJ1-1; D unresolved. CDR3 length equals 13 residues. V was trimmed by 0 bases and J by 1 base, leaving 6 bases between them. Germline V gene data show CDR1 as GTSNPN and CDR2 as SVGIG (reference sequence). The CDR3 spells CAWSVRGNTEAFF. The CDR3 DNA follows: TGTGCCTGGAGTGTACGGGGGAACACTGAAGCTTTCTTT.

This clonotype turned up a few times. The chain links TRBV28 to TRBJ1-5; D perhaps matches TRBD1 (6 bases). The V end lost 6 bases, the J end lost 7 bases, and 10 bases lay between the germline ends. Germline assignment: CDR1 MDHEN and CDR2 SYDVKM. This CDR3 spans 12 amino acids. As DNA, the CDR3 is TGTGCCAGCAGCTCGGGGGCGCAGCCCCAGCATTTT. Protein: CASSSGAQPQHF.

V gene TRBV7-3 combines with J gene TRBJ2-3; D may be TRBD2 (6 bases). V was pared by 1 base and J by 5 bases, with 16 bases between. Germline CDR1 and CDR2: SGHTA and FQGTGA. CDR3 size: 16 residues. In DNA form, the CDR3 reads TGTGCCAGCAGCTTAAGGGGAGGCGAGGGCGAAGATACGCAGTATTTT. It encodes CASSLRGGEGEDTQYF.

In its sample, this clonotype was seen a few times. The genes are TRBV7-2 and TRBJ1-5; D not resolved. Germline V gene data show CDR1 as SGHTA and CDR2 as FQGNSA. The CDR3 spans 14 residues. The ends were cut back, 4 bases at V and 4 bases at J, with 11 bases in the middle. This CDR3 is CASSSLAVNQPQHF. DNA of the CDR3: TGTGCCAGCAGCTCCCTGGCTGTGAATCAGCCCCAGCATTTT.

CDR3 loop: CASSEGPGQWAWNEQFF. CDR3 DNA: TGTGCCAGCAGTGAAGGGCCGGGACAGTGGGCTTGGAATGAGCAGTTCTTC. This sequence joins TRBV2 and TRBJ2-1; 7 bases map to TRBD1. CDR1 and CDR2 (germline): SNHLY, FYNNEI. The CDR3 is 17 residues long. The ends lost 1 base at V and 7 bases at J; junction bases unmatched: 13. The full variable domain, in which reference TRBV2 and TRBJ2-1 provide the parts outside the CDR3, is EPEVTQTPSHQVTQMGQEVILRCVPISNHLYFYWYRQILGQKVEFLVSFYNNEISEKSEIFDDQFSVERPDGSNFTLKIRSTKLEDSAMYFCASSEGPGQWAWNEQFFGPGTRLTVL.

The genes are TRBV20-1 and TRBJ2-3; D is unresolved. Germline CDR1 reads DFQATT; CDR2 reads SNEGSKA (reference sequence). The CDR3 runs 14 residues. Trimming took 5 bases from V and 1 from J, leaving 13 bases between them. DNA of the CDR3: TGCAGTGCTTTGAGGTACATGGGCACAGATACGCAGTATTTT. Its protein is CSALRYMGTDTQYF.

The table lists this clonotype with a count of one. This chain's CDR3 is CASSYVSGLAEPYEQYF. The CDR3 nucleotides read TGTGCCAGCAGTTACGTTTCTGGACTAGCGGAGCCCTACGAGCAGTACTTC. The chain employs TRBV6-2 or TRBV6-3 and TRBJ2-7; the match to TRBD2 covers 10 bases. The germline V gene encodes CDR1 MNHEY and CDR2 SVGEGT. Trimming took 2 bases from V and 2 from J; bases not matched to a gene: 9. This CDR3 contains 17 residues.

V usage is TRBV20-1 and J usage is TRBJ1-1; D is undetermined. The CDR3 is 14 residues long. Trimming left V 0 bases short and J 1 base short, with 9 bases between. Germline CDR1 DFQATT, CDR2 SNEGSKA (reference sequence). CDR3 amino acids: CSARDRLRNTEAFF. The CDR3 DNA follows: TGCAGTGCTAGAGATCGACTGCGGAACACTGAAGCTTTCTTT.